Below are 27 T cell receptor beta chains sequenced from a single sample in a study of T cells in Graves' hyperthyroidism and ophthalmopathy. TCR beta CDR3 sequences were amplified from RNA transcripts. RT-PCR in the first round (using the HTBI primer set) targeted the TCR CDR3. TCRdb recomputed calls from the multiplex PCR reads with MiXCR, one row per CDR3 protein. The profile shows 480,000 or so distinct CDR3 sequences, approximately 49% of them singletons. The sequenced sample consisted of peripheral blood or thyroid tissue (not recorded which). Every receptor here comes from an adult woman with Graves' disease, either hyperthyroidism or ophthalmopathy (not recorded which).

This clonotype was counted once. The chain carries TRBV2 and TRBJ2-2; a possible D gene is TRBD2 (5 bases). The CDR3 is made up of 15 amino acids. Trimming took off 10 bases at V and 0 bases at J, with 15 bases between the two ends. Germline V CDR1 and CDR2: SNHLY, FYNNEI. The CDR3 DNA reads as TGTGCCACCGAAAGGTCCGGGACGAACACCGGGGAGCTGTTTTTT. Translating it yields CATERSGTNTGELFF.

A few counts support this clonotype. The chain links TRBV7-2 to TRBJ1-3; no clear D gene. Germline V gene lookup returns CDR1 SGHTA and CDR2 FQGNSA. With 5 bases removed from V and 2 bases from J, the gap between germline ends came to 7 bases. The CDR3 is made up of 13 amino acids. This CDR3 is CASSRVPGNTIYF. CDR3 nucleotide sequence: TGTGCCAGCAGCCGGGTACCTGGAAACACCATATATTTT.

This clonotype was seen repeatedly, ten times or more. CDR3 region: CASSRNSGELFF. CDR3 in DNA: TGCGCCAGCAGTCGGAATTCGGGGGAGCTGTTTTTT. The rearrangement uses TRBV5-1 and TRBJ2-2; D gene uncertain. The CDR3 has 12 amino acids. Trimming took 5 bases from V and 8 from J, leaving 10 bases between them. Germline CDR1 reads SGHRS; CDR2 reads YFSETQ.

Ten or more counts support this clonotype. The CDR3 region has the DNA TGCGCCAGCAGCCAAAAAACAGCGGCACGAGCCTACGAGCAGTACTTC. As protein: CASSQKTAARAYEQYF. This chain uses TRBV4-1 with TRBJ2-7; D is possibly TRBD2 (5 bases). The V end lost 2 bases, the J end lost 2 bases, and 16 bases lay between the germline ends. This CDR3 spans 16 amino acids. Germline CDR1 MGHRA, CDR2 YSYEKL.

This clonotype was observed at least ten times. The chain joins TRBV4-1 to TRBJ2-7; D not certain. Trimming pared 5 bases from V and 0 bases from J, leaving 14 bases between. The germline gives CDR1 MGHRA, CDR2 YSYEKL. The CDR3 loop spans 15 amino acids. In DNA form, the CDR3 reads TGCGCCAGCAGCAAGGGTCTTGGGAACTCCTACGAGCAGTACTTC. As protein: CASSKGLGNSYEQYF.

The V call is TRBV7-2, the J call TRBJ2-7; 7 positions match TRBD2. The trim removed 6 bases at V and 6 bases at J, leaving 8 bases unmatched. The CDR3 contains 13 residues. Germline V gene sequence: CDR1 SGHTA, CDR2 FQGNSA. The CDR3 DNA sequence: TGTGCCAGCAGTCACCCGGCTAGCGGCGAGCAGTACTTC. Its translation: CASSHPASGEQYF.

The chain joins TRBV10-3 to TRBJ1-1; no reliable D call. The CDR3 contains 12 residues. The germline gives CDR1 ENHRY, CDR2 SYGVKD. V lost 5 bases and J 11 bases, leaving 15 bases between the germline ends. Written as DNA, the CDR3 is TGTGCCATCAGTTTTTTGGGTCTTGAGGCTTTCTTT. Protein product: CAISFLGLEAFF.

There are many counts of this clonotype. The J gene is TRBJ1-2, the V gene TRBV6-1; maybe TRBD1 (5 bases). This CDR3 has 14 residues. Germline V gene lookup returns CDR1 MNHNS and CDR2 SASEGT. V lost 2 bases and J 2 bases, leaving 9 bases between the germline ends. In DNA form, the CDR3 reads TGTGCCAGCAGTGAAACAACAGGAAACTATGGCTACACCTTC. This sequence encodes CASSETTGNYGYTF.

V and J are TRBV6-1 and TRBJ1-1; D uncertain. V gave up 6 bases and J gave up 11 bases, with 16 bases separating them. Germline-derived CDR1 and CDR2 are MNHNS and SASEGT. This CDR3 is built from 12 residues. In nucleotides, the CDR3 is TGTGCCAGCAGGGGAGGGCAAGGGCCGGCTTTCTTT. Protein sequence: CASRGGQGPAFF.

This clonotype was seen ten or more times. V usage is TRBV6-5 and J usage is TRBJ1-2; 7 nucleotides match TRBD1. The V gene's germline CDR1 is MNHEY and CDR2 SVGAGI. Germline trimming cut 8 bases from V and 2 bases from J; bases unmatched to any gene: 8. CDR3 length equals 14 residues. CDR3 loop: CASGGQDLNYGYTF. The CDR3 bases are TGTGCCAGCGGAGGACAGGACCTCAACTATGGCTACACCTTC.

A remark on this clonotype: One end of the junction does not line up with germline, which may come from a read error. Written as DNA, the CDR3 is TGCAGTGCTGTCTCGACAGGGGCAAGCAGGGAGCTGTCTTTT. Amino acid sequence: CSAVSTGASRELSF. The chain employs TRBV20-1 and TRBJ2-2; TRBD1 agrees at 8 bases. Germline CDR1 and CDR2: DFQATT and SNEGSKA (reference sequence). CDR3 length: 14 amino acids.

The table lists this clonotype with a few counts. The chain links TRBV12-3 or TRBV12-4 to TRBJ2-5, with 10 nucleotides matching TRBD2. V was pared by 6 bases and J by 1 base, with 14 bases of the junction left unmatched. This CDR3 comprises 18 residues. The DNA of the CDR3 is TGTGCCAGCAGCCCTAAATTTGGAGTAGCGGGAGGCCAAGAGACCCAGTACTTC. Translated, it gives CASSPKFGVAGGQETQYF.

The rearrangement links TRBV20-1 to TRBJ1-4, with D possibly TRBD1 on 5 matching bases. This CDR3 has 13 residues. In germline, CDR1 is DFQATT, CDR2 SNEGSKA (reference sequence). V gave up 3 bases and J gave up 5 bases, with 10 bases separating them. CDR3 DNA sequence: TGCAGTGCTAGGGGGGTGAGGAATGAAAAACTGTTTTTT. Translating gives CSARGVRNEKLFF.

The chain carries TRBV11-2 and TRBJ2-5; the D gene is possibly TRBD2 (6 bases). V lost 2 bases and J lost 9, with 13 bases in between. The V gene's germline CDR1 is SGHAT and CDR2 FQNNGV. The CDR3 length is 13 residues. The CDR3 sequence: CASSLSRDGSQYF. As DNA, the CDR3 is TGTGCCAGCAGCTTATCGCGGGACGGCTCCCAGTACTTC.

Here the CDR3 DNA reads TGCAGCGTTGCGCGCGGGCGGGAGGCTGGGGATACGCAGTATTTT. This translates into CSVARGREAGDTQYF. The V and J genes are TRBV29-1 and TRBJ2-3; 8 nucleotides match TRBD2. The V and J ends lost 4 bases and 6 bases, in that order; junction bases with no gene match: 12. The CDR3 runs 15 residues. The germline CDR1 and CDR2 sequences are SQVTM and ANQGSEA.

The J gene is TRBJ1-2, the V gene TRBV10-3, with a tentative D call TRBD1 (5 bases). Germline loops: CDR1 ENHRY, CDR2 SYGVKD. The CDR3 extends over 15 amino acids. V gave up 0 bases and J gave up 6 bases, with 14 bases separating them. This CDR3 is CAISESSNGDDGYTF. Written as DNA, the CDR3 is TGTGCCATCAGTGAGTCGTCTAATGGGGACGATGGCTACACCTTC.

Regarding this clonotype: One junction end disagrees with the germline gene, perhaps due to a read error. The chain uses TRBV9 and TRBJ2-5; D perhaps matches TRBD2 (5 bases). The CDR3 runs to 13 residues. CDR1 is SGDLS and CDR2 is YYNGEE in the germline V gene. DNA of the CDR3: TGCGCCAGCAGCGTAGAGGGTGGCAAGACCCAGTACTTC. Its translation is CASSVEGGKTQYF.

In this sample, this clonotype turned up a few times. V is TRBV6-5 and J is TRBJ2-5; TRBD1 aligns across 7 bases. In germline, CDR1 is MNHEY, CDR2 SVGAGI. With 6 bases clipped from V and 5 bases from J, the junction kept 6 bases outside the gene matches. The CDR3 is made up of 13 amino acids. The chain's CDR3 is CASRNRGQETQYF. The DNA for the CDR3 is TGTGCCAGCAGAAACAGGGGCCAGGAGACCCAGTACTTC.

At least ten counts were recorded for this clonotype. The chain links TRBV27 to TRBJ1-6, with a weak D call TRBD1 (6 bases). Germline V gives CDR1 MNHEY, CDR2 SMNVEV (reference sequence). V was cut by 6 bases and J by 4 bases, with 10 bases left in between. The CDR3 is 14 residues long. CDR3 sequence: CASSPRGYNSPLHF. Written as DNA, the CDR3 is TGTGCCAGCAGCCCGAGGGGGTATAATTCACCCCTCCACTTT.

For the CDR3, the DNA is TGTGCCAGTACACATCTGGGGGGGGAGCAAGAGACCCAGTACTTC. Amino acid sequence: CASTHLGGEQETQYF. The rearrangement uses TRBV19 and TRBJ2-5; 7 nucleotides align to TRBD2. V gave up 7 bases and J gave up 2 bases; unmatched junction bases: 10. CDR3 length equals 15 residues. CDR1 and CDR2 (germline): LNHDA, SQIVND (reference sequence).

This chain connects TRBV7-4 to TRBJ1-5; D possibly corresponds to TRBD1 (5 bases). V lost 6 bases and J 4 bases, leaving 16 bases between the germline ends. Germline CDR1 reads SGHVT; CDR2 reads SQSDAQ. There are 15 residues in the CDR3. The CDR3 here is CASSDTGTQNQPQHF. The CDR3 DNA sequence: TGTGCCAGCAGTGACACCGGGACCCAAAATCAGCCCCAGCATTTT. Supplemented by reference TRBV7-4 and TRBJ1-5, the full variable domain reads GAGVSQSPRYKVAKRGRDVALRCDSISGHVTLYWYRQTLGQGSEVLTYSQSDAQRDKSGRPSGRFSAERPERSVSTLKIQRTEQGDSAVYLCASSDTGTQNQPQHFGDGTRLSIL.

This chain joins TRBV29-1 and TRBJ1-1; D remains unclear. The CDR3 is 13 amino acids. CDR1 is SQVTM and CDR2 is ANQGSEA in the germline V gene. V was shortened by 4 bases and J by 10 bases, with 19 bases between the two germline ends. The CDR3 protein is CSVVEGTVGRAFF. The CDR3 coding sequence is TGCAGCGTTGTGGAAGGCACGGTGGGCCGAGCTTTCTTT. Together with reference TRBV29-1 and TRBJ1-1, the CDR3 gives the full variable domain: SAVISQKPSRDICQRGTSLTIQCQVDSQVTMMFWYRQQPGQSLTLIATANQGSEATYESGFVIDKFPISRPNLTFSTLTVSNMSPEDSSIYLCSVVEGTVGRAFFGQGTRLTVV.

This clonotype was counted a few times. The chain has TRBV7-9 and TRBJ2-5; TRBD1 agrees at 7 bases. Losses at the gene ends were 5 bases for V and 5 bases for J; bases not matched to a gene: 8. The CDR3 loop spans 14 amino acids. The V gene's germline CDR1 is SEHNR and CDR2 FQNEAQ (reference sequence). CDR3 bases: TGTGCCAGCAGCCACCGGGACAGTGGGGAGACCCAGTACTTC. It is translated as CASSHRDSGETQYF.

The J gene is TRBJ1-5, the V gene TRBV15; unclear D gene. The germline gives CDR1 LNHNV, CDR2 YYDKDF (reference sequence). This CDR3 contains 13 residues. The V end was cut by 1 base, the J end by 9 bases, with 10 bases between. CDR3 DNA sequence: TGTGCCACCAGCAGAGCTTCGTGGGGGCCCCAGCATTTT. This translates into CATSRASWGPQHF.

Regarding this clonotype: At one of its ends the junction is not consistent with the germline gene, which may arise from a read error. This chain joins TRBV10-3 and TRBJ1-3; perhaps TRBD1 as D (5 bases). The germline CDR1 and CDR2 sequences are ENHRY and SYGVKD. The CDR3 covers 12 residues. As DNA, the CDR3 is TGTGCCACCGACAGTTCTGAAAACACCATATATTTT. Amino acids: CATDSSENTIYF.

The chain uses TRBV29-1 and TRBJ2-5, with a tentative D call TRBD2 (7 bases). This CDR3 is built from 13 residues. Trimming removed 5 bases from V and 5 bases from J, with 15 bases in between. The germline V gene encodes CDR1 SQVTM and CDR2 ANQGSEA. The CDR3 loop is CSVTDRTRETQYF. The CDR3 DNA is TGCAGCGTTACCGACAGGACTAGGGAGACCCAGTACTTC.

This chain connects TRBV7-8 to TRBJ1-1; D might be TRBD1 (5 bases). Trimming removed 1 base at V and 5 bases at J, with 17 bases between. CDR1 is SGHVS and CDR2 is FQNEAQ in the germline V gene. This CDR3 has 16 amino acids. Here the CDR3 DNA reads TGTGCCAGCAGCTTAGGTCCATTGGGACGACGGACTGAAGCTTTCTTT. It yields the protein CASSLGPLGRRTEAFF.